This T cell receptor (beta chain) was obtained from a study of T cell clonotyping in hematopoietic cell transplantation. Overall study findings and caveats: Cells were unsorted, so CD4 and CD8 contributions were not separated. At the given depth, recipient repertoires were over 95% de novo clonotypes.

In the case of this clone: What it binds is not known.

Germline CDR1 reads SGHDT; CDR2 reads YYEEEE. The CDR3 is 13 amino acids. The germline V and J ends were trimmed by 1 base and 6 bases, with 10 bases remaining between them. Here immunoSEQ multiplex PCR was the method, and the copy in TCRdb shows in-frame clones only, minus some. The sample yields about 4,300 clones, approximately 94% seen once. This material consisted of peripheral blood mononuclear cells, taken 30 days after allogeneic stem cell transplant. This chain uses TRBV5-6 with TRBJ1-1; unclear D gene. This clonotype was obtained from a male patient between 65 and 85 years old who had an allogeneic stem cell transplant from an unrelated donor, so T cells may come from the graft donor. Some clones in this sample may be carry-over from other donors' samples. Here the CDR3 reads CASSLSGYSEAFF. The CDR3 DNA reads as TGTGCCAGCAGCTTGAGTGGGTACTCTGAAGCTTTCTTT.